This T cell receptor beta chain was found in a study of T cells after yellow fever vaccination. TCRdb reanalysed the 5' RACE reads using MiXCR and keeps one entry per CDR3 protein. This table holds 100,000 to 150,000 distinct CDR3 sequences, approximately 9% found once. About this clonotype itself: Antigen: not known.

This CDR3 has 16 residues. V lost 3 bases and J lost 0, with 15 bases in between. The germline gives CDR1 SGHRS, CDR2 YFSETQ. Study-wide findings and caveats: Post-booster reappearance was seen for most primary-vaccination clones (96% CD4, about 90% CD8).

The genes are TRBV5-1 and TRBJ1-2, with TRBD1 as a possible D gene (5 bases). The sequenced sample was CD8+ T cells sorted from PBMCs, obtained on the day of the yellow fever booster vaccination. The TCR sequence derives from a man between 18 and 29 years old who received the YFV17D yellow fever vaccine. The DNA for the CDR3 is TGCGCCAGCAGCTCGGACGACAGCAATACTAACTATGGCTACACCTTC. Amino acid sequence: CASSSDDSNTNYGYTF. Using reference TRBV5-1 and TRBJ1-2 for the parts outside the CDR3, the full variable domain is KAGVTQTPRYLIKTRGQQVTLSCSPISGHRSVSWYQQTPGQGLQFLFEYFSETQRNKGNFPGRFSGRQFSNSRSEMNVSTLELGDSALYLCASSSDDSNTNYGYTFGSGTRLTVV.